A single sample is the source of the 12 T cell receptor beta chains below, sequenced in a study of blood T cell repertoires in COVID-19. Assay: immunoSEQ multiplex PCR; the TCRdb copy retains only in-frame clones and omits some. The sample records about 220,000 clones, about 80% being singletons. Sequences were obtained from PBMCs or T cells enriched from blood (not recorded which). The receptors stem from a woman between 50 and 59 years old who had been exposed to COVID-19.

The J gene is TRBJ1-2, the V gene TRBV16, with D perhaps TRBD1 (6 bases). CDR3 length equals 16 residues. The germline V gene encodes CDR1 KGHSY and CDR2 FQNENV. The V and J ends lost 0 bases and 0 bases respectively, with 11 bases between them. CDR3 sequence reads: CASSQSQGSTNYGYTF. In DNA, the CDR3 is TGTGCCAGCAGCCAATCTCAGGGGAGTACTAACTATGGCTACACCTTC. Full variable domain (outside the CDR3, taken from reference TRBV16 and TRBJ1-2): GEEVAQTPKHLVRGEGQKAKLYCAPIKGHSYVFWYQQVLKNEFKFLISFQNENVFDETGMPKERFSAKCLPNSPCSLEIQATKLEDSAVYFCASSQSQGSTNYGYTFGSGTRLTVV.

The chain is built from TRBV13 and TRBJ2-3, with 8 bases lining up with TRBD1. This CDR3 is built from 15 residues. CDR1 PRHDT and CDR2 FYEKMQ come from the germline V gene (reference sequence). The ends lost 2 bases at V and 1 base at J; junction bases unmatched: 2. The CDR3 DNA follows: TGTGCCAGCAGCTTATGGGGACAGGGCACAGATACGCAGTATTTT. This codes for CASSLWGQGTDTQYF.

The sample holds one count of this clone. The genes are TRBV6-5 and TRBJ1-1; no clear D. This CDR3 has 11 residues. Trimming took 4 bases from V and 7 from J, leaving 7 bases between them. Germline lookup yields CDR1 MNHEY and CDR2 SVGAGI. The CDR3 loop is CASSSVREAFF. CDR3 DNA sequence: TGTGCCAGCAGTTCAGTACGTGAAGCTTTCTTT.

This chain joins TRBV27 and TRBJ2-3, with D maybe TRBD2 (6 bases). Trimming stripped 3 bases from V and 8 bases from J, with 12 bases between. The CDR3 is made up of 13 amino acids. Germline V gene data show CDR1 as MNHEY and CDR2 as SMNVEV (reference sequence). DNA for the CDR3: TGTGCCAGCAGTTTCCTCGGTAGCGGTACGCAGTATTTT. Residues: CASSFLGSGTQYF.

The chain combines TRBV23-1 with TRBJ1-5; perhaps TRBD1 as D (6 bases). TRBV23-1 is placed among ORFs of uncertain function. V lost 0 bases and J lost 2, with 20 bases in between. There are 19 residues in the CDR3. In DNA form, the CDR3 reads TGCGCCAGCAGTCAATCGTTGGCAGGGGAGATATGTGGCAATCAGCCCCAGCATTTT. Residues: CASSQSLAGEICGNQPQHF.

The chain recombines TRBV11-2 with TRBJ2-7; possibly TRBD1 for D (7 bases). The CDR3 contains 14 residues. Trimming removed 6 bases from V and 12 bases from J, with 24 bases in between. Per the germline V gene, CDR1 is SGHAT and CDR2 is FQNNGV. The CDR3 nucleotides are TGTGCCAGCAGTGAAATGATAAGGGCAGGGGGGTTGTACTTC. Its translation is CASSEMIRAGGLYF. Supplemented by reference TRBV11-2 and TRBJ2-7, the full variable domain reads EAGVAQSPRYKIIEKRQSVAFWCNPISGHATLYWYQQILGQGPKLLIQFQNNGVVDDSQLPKDRFSAERLKGVDSTLKIQPAKLEDSAVYLCASSEMIRAGGLYFGPGTRLTVT.

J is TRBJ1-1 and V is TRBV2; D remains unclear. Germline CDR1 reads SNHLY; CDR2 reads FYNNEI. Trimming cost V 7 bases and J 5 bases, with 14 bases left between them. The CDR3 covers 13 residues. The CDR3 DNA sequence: TGTGCCAGCACCGGTCCCCGGGGAACTGAAGCTTTCTTT. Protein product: CASTGPRGTEAFF.

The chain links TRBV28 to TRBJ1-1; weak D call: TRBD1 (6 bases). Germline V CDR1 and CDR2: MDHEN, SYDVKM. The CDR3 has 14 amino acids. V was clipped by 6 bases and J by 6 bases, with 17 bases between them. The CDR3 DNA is TGTGCCAGCAGGGTGGTAGGGGGATCCTCTGAAGCTTTCTTT. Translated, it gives CASRVVGGSSEAFF.

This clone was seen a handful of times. CDR3 DNA: TGTGCCAGCAGTGACTCGAATCGGGGGACTGAAGCTTTCTTT. Translated: CASSDSNRGTEAFF. V and J are TRBV6-4 and TRBJ1-1; a weak D match, TRBD1 (5 bases). This CDR3 has 14 residues. Trimming took off 0 bases at V and 5 bases at J, with 10 bases between the two ends. Per the germline V gene, CDR1 is MRHNA and CDR2 is SNTAGT.

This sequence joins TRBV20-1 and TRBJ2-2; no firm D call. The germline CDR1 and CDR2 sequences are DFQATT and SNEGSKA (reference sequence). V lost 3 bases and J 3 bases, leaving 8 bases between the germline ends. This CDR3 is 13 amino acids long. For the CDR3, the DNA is TGCAGTGCTAGTAACAGATACACCGGGGAGCTGTTTTTT. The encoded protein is CSASNRYTGELFF.

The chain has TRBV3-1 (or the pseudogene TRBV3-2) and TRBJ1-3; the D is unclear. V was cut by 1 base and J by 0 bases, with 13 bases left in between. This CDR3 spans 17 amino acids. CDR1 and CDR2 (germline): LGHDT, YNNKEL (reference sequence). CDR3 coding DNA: TGTGCCAGCAGCCAAGTAGCCGTCGGGATCTCTGGAAACACCATATATTTT. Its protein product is CASSQVAVGISGNTIYF.

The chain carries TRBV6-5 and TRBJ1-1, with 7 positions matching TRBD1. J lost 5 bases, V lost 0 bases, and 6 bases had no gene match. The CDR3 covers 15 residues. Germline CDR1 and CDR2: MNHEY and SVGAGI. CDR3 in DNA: TGTGCCAGCAGTTACTCTAGACAGGGTGAGACTGAAGCTTTCTTT. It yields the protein CASSYSRQGETEAFF.